A selection of T cell receptor beta chains follows, all from one sample in a study of blood T cell repertoires in COVID-19. Clones were sequenced by immunoSEQ multiplex PCR, and TCRdb holds only the in-frame ones, with some missing. The sample lists 85,000 to 90,000 clones; 80% were seen once. Specimen: peripheral blood. Every receptor here comes from a woman of 80 years or more with active or convalescent COVID-19. CDR3s include the opening cysteine and the closing phenylalanine or tryptophan. A D gene is named only where the DNA matches it firmly. Rows may omit the clone size; those that give it use once, few, many or a size class.

CDR3 protein: CASSQDGTSGSHEQYF
CDR3 DNA: TGCGCCAGCAGCCAAGATGGAACTAGCGGGAGCCACGAGCAGTACTTC
clone size: .
V gene: TRBV4-3
D gene: TRBD2
J gene: TRBJ2-7

CDR3 protein: CASSQGEQKSSYNEQFF
CDR3 DNA: TGTGCCAGCAGCCAAGGCGAACAGAAGAGCTCCTACAATGAGCAGTTCTTC
clone size: .
V gene: TRBV3-1/TRBV3-2
D gene: .
J gene: TRBJ2-1

CDR3 protein: CASSKGQQNTEAFF
CDR3 DNA: TGCGCCAGCAGCAAGGGACAGCAGAACACTGAAGCTTTCTTT
clone size: .
V gene: TRBV5-1
D gene: TRBD1
J gene: TRBJ1-1

CDR3 protein: CASSQAGFGYGYTF
CDR3 DNA: TGTGCCAGCAGCCAGGCGGGGTTTGGCTATGGCTACACCTTC
clone size: .
V gene: TRBV7-9
D gene: .
J gene: TRBJ1-2

CDR3 protein: CASSDLGSGQTEAFF
CDR3 DNA: TGTGCCAGCAGTGATCTAGGATCTGGACAGACTGAAGCTTTCTTT
clone size: .
V gene: TRBV27
D gene: .
J gene: TRBJ1-1

CDR3 protein: CAWSSQGVSGNTIYF
CDR3 DNA: TGTGCCTGGAGCTCTCAGGGGGTCTCCGGAAACACCATATATTTT
clone size: .
V gene: TRBV30
D gene: TRBD1
J gene: TRBJ1-3

CDR3 protein: CASSYRDKNNEQFF
CDR3 DNA: TGTGCCAGCAGTTACCGGGACAAAAACAATGAGCAGTTCTTC
clone size: .
V gene: TRBV6-5
D gene: .
J gene: TRBJ2-1

CDR3 protein: CASSPKGDSYTGELFF
CDR3 DNA: TGTGCCAGCTCACCTAAGGGGGACAGCTACACCGGGGAGCTGTTTTTT
clone size: .
V gene: TRBV18
D gene: TRBD1
J gene: TRBJ2-2

CDR3 protein: CATSRVFRRQYSTDTQYF
CDR3 DNA: TGTGCCACCAGCAGAGTTTTCCGAAGACAGTACAGCACAGATACGCAGTATTTT
clone size: few
V gene: TRBV15
D gene: .
J gene: TRBJ2-3

CDR3 protein: CASNLLGQATDTQYF
CDR3 DNA: TGTGCCAGCAATTTATTGGGACAGGCCACAGATACGCAGTATTTT
clone size: .
V gene: TRBV2
D gene: TRBD1
J gene: TRBJ2-3

CDR3 protein: CASRPNRGTKNIQYF
CDR3 DNA: TGTGCCAGCAGGCCAAACAGGGGGACCAAAAACATTCAGTACTTC
clone size: .
V gene: TRBV27
D gene: TRBD1
J gene: TRBJ2-4